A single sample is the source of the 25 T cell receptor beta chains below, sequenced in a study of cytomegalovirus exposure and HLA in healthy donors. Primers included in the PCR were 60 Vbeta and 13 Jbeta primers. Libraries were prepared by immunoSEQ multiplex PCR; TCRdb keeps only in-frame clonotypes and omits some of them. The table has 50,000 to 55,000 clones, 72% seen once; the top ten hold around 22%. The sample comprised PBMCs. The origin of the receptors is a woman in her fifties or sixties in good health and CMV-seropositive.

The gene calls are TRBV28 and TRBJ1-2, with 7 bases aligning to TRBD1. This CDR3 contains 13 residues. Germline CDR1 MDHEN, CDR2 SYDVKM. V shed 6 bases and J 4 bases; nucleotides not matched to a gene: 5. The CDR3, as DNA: TGTGCCAGCAGCCTAACAGGGGCCTATGGCTACACCTTC. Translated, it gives CASSLTGAYGYTF.

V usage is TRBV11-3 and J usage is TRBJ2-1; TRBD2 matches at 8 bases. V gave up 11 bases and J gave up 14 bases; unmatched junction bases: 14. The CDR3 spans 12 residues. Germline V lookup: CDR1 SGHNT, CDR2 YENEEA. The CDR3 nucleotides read TGTGCCCCCTTCAGGCGGGAGGCCTCGGAGTTCTTC. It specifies CAPFRREASEFF.

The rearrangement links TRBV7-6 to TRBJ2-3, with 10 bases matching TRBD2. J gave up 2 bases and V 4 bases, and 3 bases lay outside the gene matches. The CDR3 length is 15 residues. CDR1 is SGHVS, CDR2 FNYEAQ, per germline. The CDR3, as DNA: TGTGCCAGCAGCTCGGGACTAGCGAACACAGATACGCAGTATTTT. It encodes CASSSGLANTDTQYF.

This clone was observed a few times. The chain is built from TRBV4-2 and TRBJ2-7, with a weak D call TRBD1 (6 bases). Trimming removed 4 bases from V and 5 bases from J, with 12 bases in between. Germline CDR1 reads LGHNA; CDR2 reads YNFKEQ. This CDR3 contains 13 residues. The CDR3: CASSLQGSDEQYF. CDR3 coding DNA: TGTGCCAGCAGCCTACAGGGAAGTGACGAGCAGTACTTC.

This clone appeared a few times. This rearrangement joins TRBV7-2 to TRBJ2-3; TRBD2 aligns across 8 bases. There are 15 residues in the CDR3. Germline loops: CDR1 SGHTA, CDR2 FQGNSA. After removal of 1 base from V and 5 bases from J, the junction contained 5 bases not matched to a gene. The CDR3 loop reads CASSLVGLAGDTQYF. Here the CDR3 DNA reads TGTGCCAGCAGCTTAGTTGGGCTAGCGGGAGATACGCAGTATTTT.

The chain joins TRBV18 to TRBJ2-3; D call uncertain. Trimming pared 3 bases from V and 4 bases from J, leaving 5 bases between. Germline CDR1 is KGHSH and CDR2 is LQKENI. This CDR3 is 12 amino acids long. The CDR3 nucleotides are TGTGCCAGCTCACCCTCGGCAGATACGCAGTATTTT. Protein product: CASSPSADTQYF.

The CDR3 loop is CASSLSLSAGEKLFF. CDR3 coding DNA: TGTGCCAGCAGCTTGTCCCTGAGCGCTGGCGAAAAACTGTTTTTT. This chain connects TRBV11-2 to TRBJ1-4; D not certain. Trimming stripped 3 bases from V and 8 bases from J, with 16 bases between. The CDR3 covers 15 residues. Germline CDR1 and CDR2: SGHAT and FQNNGV.

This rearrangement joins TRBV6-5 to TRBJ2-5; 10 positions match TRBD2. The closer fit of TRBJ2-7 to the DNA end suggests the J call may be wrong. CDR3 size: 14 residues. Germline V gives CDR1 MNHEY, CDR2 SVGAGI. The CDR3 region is CASTRTSGAYEQYF. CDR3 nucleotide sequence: TGTGCCAGCACCAGGACTAGCGGAGCCTACGAGCAGTACTTC.

The CDR3 region has the DNA TGTGCCAGCAGTGAATTTTTCACCTCGGATGGCTACACCTTC. Translating it yields CASSEFFTSDGYTF. The chain uses TRBV6-1 and TRBJ1-2; D is undetermined. V shed 2 bases and J shed 6 bases, with 13 bases lying between them. CDR1 and CDR2 (germline): MNHNS, SASEGT. The CDR3 consists of 14 residues.

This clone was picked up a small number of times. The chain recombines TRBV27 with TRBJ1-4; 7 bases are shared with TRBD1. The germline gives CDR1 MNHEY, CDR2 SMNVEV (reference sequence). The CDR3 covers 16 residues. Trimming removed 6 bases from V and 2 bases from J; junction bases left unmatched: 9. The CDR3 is CASSLTGARTNEKLFF. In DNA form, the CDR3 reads TGTGCCAGCAGCTTAACAGGGGCGAGGACTAATGAAAAACTGTTTTTT.

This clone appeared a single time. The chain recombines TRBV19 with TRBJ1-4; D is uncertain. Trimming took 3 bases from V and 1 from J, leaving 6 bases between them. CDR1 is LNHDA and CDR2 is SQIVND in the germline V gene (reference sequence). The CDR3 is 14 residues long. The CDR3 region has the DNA TGTGCCAGTAGTATTGCGGTAACTAATGAAAAACTGTTTTTT. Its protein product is CASSIAVTNEKLFF.

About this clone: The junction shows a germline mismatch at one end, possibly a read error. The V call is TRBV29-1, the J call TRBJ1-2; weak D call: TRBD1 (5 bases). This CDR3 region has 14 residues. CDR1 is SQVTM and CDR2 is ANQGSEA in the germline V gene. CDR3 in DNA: TGCAGCGTATACACCGGGACCCACGGGGGGGTCAGGGCCTTC. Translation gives CSVYTGTHGGVRAF.

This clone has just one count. CDR3: CASSTEGGYGYTF. CDR3 in DNA: TGCGCCAGCAGCACTGAGGGAGGCTATGGCTACACCTTC. The chain has TRBV5-1 and TRBJ1-2, with D uncertain. The V end was cut by 4 bases, the J end by 4 bases, with 11 bases between. Germline V lookup: CDR1 SGHRS, CDR2 YFSETQ. CDR3 length equals 13 residues.

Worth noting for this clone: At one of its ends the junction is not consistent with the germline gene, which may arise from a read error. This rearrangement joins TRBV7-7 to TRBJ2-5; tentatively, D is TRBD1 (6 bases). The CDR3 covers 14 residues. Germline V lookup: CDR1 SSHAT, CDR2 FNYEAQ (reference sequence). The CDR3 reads CASSLVRGSETQYF. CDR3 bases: TGTGCTAGCAGCTTAGTCAGGGGTTCGGAGACCCAGTACTTC.

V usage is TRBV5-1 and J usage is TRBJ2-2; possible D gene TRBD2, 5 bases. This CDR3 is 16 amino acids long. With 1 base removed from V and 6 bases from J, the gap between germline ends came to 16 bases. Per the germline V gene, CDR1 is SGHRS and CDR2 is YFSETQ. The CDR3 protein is CASSLSGVGDAGELFF. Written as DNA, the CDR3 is TGCGCCAGCAGCTTGAGCGGCGTAGGTGACGCCGGGGAGCTGTTTTTT.

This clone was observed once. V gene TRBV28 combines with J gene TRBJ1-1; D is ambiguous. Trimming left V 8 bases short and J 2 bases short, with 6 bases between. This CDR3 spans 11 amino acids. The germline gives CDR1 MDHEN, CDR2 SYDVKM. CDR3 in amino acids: CASVLNTEAFF. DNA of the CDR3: TGTGCCAGCGTACTAAACACTGAAGCTTTCTTT.

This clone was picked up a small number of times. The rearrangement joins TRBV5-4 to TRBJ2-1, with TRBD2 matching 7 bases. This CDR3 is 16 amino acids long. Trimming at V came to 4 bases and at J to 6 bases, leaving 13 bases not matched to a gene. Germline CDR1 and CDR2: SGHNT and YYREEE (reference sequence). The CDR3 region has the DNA TGTGCCAGCAGCCCGCAACTAGCGAGTAAGCTCAATGAGCAGTTCTTC. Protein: CASSPQLASKLNEQFF.

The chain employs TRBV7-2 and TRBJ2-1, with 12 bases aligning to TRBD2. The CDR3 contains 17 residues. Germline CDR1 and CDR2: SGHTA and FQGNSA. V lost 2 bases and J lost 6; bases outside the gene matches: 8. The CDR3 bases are TGTGCCAGCAGCTTAAAGGGCCTAGCGGGAGGGGTCAATGAGCAGTTCTTC. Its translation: CASSLKGLAGGVNEQFF.

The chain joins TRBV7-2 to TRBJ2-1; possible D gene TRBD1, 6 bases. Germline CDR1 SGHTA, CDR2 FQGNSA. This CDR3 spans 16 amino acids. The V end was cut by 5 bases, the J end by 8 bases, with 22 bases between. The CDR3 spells CASSPEGTVGADEQFF. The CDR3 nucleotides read TGTGCCAGCAGCCCCGAAGGCACTGTGGGGGCGGATGAGCAGTTCTTC.

The CDR3 DNA sequence: TGTGCCAGCAGTTACTCTTGGGGGGGGGCCGATGAGCAGTTCTTC. Translation: CASSYSWGGADEQFF. The V gene is TRBV2, the J gene TRBJ2-1, with a weak D call TRBD2 (7 bases). CDR1 is SNHLY and CDR2 is FYNNEI in the germline V gene. This CDR3 is built from 15 residues. The ends were cut back, 5 bases at V and 8 bases at J, with 19 bases in the middle. The whole variable domain, filled in from reference TRBV2 and TRBJ2-1, reads EPEVTQTPSHQVTQMGQEVILRCVPISNHLYFYWYRQILGQKVEFLVSFYNNEISEKSEIFDDQFSVERPDGSNFTLKIRSTKLEDSAMYFCASSYSWGGADEQFFGPGTRLTVL.

For the CDR3, the DNA is TGTGCCAGCAGCCAAGCTGGGCAGGGGGGCTACAATGAGCAGTTCTTC. Protein sequence: CASSQAGQGGYNEQFF. The V gene is TRBV4-2, the J gene TRBJ2-1, with D perhaps matching TRBD1 (7 bases). The CDR3 consists of 16 residues. Trimming left V 1 base short and J 3 bases short, with 13 bases between. Germline CDR1 LGHNA, CDR2 YNFKEQ.

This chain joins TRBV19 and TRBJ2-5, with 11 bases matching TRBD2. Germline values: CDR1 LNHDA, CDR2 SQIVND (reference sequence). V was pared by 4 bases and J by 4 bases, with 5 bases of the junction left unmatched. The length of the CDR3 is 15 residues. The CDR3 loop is CASSTALAGAETQYF. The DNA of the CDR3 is TGTGCCAGTAGTACCGCACTAGCGGGGGCAGAGACCCAGTACTTC.

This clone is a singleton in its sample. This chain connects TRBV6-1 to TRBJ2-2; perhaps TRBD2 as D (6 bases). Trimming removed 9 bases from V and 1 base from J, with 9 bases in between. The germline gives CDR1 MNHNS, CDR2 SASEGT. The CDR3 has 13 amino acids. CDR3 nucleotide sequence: TGTGCCAGTGGGAGGCAGAACACCGGGGAGCTGTTTTTT. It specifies CASGRQNTGELFF.

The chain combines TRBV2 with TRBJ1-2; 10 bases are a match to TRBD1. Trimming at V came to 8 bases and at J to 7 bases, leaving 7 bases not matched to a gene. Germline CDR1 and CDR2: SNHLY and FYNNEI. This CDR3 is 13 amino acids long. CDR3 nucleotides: TGTGCCAGCTCCGCCGGGACAGGGGCTGGCTACACCTTC. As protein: CASSAGTGAGYTF.

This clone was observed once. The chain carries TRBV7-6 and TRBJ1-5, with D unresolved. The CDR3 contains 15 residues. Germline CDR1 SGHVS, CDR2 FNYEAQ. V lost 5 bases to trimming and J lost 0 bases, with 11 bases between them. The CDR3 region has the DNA TGTGCCAGCAGCAAAAGCCTTAATAGCAATCAGCCCCAGCATTTT. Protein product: CASSKSLNSNQPQHF.